This paragraph covers one T cell receptor (beta chain) sequence. Its target is not known. These data are taken from a study of T cell responses to AZD1222 COVID-19 vaccine. Study-wide results and limits: No day 14 peak samples; only post-peak repertoires were characterized. Dominant at 160-218 and 743-854, vaccine-associated CD4 TCRs also spanned spike.

CDR3 length equals 14 residues. Germline CDR1 reads SGHTA; CDR2 reads FQGNSA. Trimming removed 4 bases from V and 3 bases from J, with 13 bases in between. Generated by immunoSEQ multiplex PCR, the TCRdb table keeps only in-frame clones and is missing some. The sample has tens of thousands of clones, 80% to 90% seen once. The starting material was peripheral blood, obtained on day 0 of AZD1222 vaccination. The chain carries TRBV7-2 and TRBJ2-7, with D perhaps given as TRBD1 or TRBD2 (5 bases each). The sequence came from an adult in good health. CDR3: CASSWGTNYYEQYF. As DNA, the CDR3 is TGTGCCAGCAGCTGGGGGACCAATTACTACGAGCAGTACTTC.